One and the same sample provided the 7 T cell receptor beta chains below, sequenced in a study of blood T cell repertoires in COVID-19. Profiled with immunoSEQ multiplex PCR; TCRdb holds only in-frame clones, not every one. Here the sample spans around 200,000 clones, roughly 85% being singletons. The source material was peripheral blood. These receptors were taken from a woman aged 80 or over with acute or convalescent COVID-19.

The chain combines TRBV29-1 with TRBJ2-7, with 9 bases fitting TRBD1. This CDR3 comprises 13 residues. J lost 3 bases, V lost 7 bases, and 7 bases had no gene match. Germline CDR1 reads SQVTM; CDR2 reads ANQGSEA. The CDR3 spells CSATTGGVYEQYF. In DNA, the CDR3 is TGCAGCGCTACGACAGGGGGAGTCTACGAGCAGTACTTC.

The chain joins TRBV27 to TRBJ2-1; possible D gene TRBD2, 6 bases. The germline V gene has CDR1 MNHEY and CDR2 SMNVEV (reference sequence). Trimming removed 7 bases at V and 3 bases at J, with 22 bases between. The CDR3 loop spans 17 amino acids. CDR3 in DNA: TGTGCCAGCATTCCAACCTCGGGACTTCCCGGCTACAATGAGCAGTTCTTC. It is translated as CASIPTSGLPGYNEQFF.

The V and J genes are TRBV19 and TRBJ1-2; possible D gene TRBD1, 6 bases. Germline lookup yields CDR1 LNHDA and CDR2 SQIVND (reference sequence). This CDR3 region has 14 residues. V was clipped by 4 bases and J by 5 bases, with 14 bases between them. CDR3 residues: CASSNRTAIYGYTF. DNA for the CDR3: TGTGCCAGTAGTAACCGGACAGCCATATATGGCTACACCTTC.

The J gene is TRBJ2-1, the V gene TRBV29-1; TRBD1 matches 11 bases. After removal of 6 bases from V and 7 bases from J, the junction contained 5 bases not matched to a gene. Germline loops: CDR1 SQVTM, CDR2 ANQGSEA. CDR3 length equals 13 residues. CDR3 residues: CSVWTGGKNEQFF. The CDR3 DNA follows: TGCAGCGTCTGGACAGGGGGCAAGAATGAGCAGTTCTTC.

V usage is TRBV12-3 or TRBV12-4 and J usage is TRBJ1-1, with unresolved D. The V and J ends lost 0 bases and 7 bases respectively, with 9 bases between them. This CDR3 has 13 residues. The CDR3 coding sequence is TGTGCCAGCAGTTTAGCTGAGGGTGTTGAAGCTTTCTTT. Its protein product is CASSLAEGVEAFF.

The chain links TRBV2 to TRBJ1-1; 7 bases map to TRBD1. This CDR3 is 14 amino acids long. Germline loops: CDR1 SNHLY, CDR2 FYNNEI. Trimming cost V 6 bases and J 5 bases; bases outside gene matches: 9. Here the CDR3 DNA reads TGTGCCAGCAGATATCAGGGGGGTTCAACTGAAGCTTTCTTT. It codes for CASRYQGGSTEAFF.

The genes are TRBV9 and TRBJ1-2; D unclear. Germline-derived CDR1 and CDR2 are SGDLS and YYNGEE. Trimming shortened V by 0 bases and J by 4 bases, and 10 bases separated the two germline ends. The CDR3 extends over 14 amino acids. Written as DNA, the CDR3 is TGTGCCAGCAGCGTAGGACGGGTTAGCTATGGCTACACCTTC. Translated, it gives CASSVGRVSYGYTF.